One T cell receptor (beta chain) is described in this entry. This clonotype has only one observation. The antigen it binds to is not known. Base quality data are lacking; no much larger clone is found one base away. One read alone lends weak support. Libraries came from 5' RACE. The reads were generated on a NextSeq 500. The TCR library protocol attached unique molecular identifiers to individual cDNA molecules to correct for sequencing error and PCR bias. Both TCR alpha and beta chains were sequenced, and tight co-correlation was observed between alpha and beta sequence abundances in each sample. From the authors' description of their analysis: Decombinator V4 was used to annotate TCR sequences for V gene, J gene and CDR3. TCRs were defined as expanded if a significant change between any two time points was detected under a Poisson model with p below 0.0001. TCR abundances were normalised to the total number of TCRs sequenced per sample and were expressed as counts per million. TRAV1-2 paired with TRAJ12, TRAJ20 or TRAJ33 defined MAIT TCRs, while TRAV10 paired with TRAJ18 defined iNKT TCRs. VDJdb, accessed 1 November 2021, was searched for CMV, EBV and SARS-CoV-2 annotated TCRs, with TCRs annotated for multiple antigens excluded. The public reads were quality trimmed at Q25 with fastp and then assembled into clones with MiXCR by TCRdb, keeping productive beta chains. Identical CDR3 protein sequences are pooled into one entry, listed with their most common genes and DNA. Clone size and V and J calls follow TCRdb, not the original study. The sample includes under 85,000 distinct CDR3 sequences, with about 10% observed a single time. Clones ranked in the top ten supply about 6% of the sample.

This record belongs to a study of early T cells in non-severe SARS-CoV-2 infection (dated by TCRdb to the early 2020s). Turning to the overall study: TCR sequencing used bulk RNA from unsorted whole blood, so alpha and beta chains could not be paired. General study outcomes and caveats: Matching against VDJdb was skewed toward anti-spike CD8 responses, likely underestimated virus-specific expansions, and missed private and CD4 specificities.

This was a case-control study nested in a cohort of healthcare workers in London, UK, who had nasopharyngeal swab PCR tests and blood samples taken every week. Between 23 and 31 March 2020, the week of the UK lockdown, healthcare workers were enrolled and then followed up weekly for as long as 16 weeks. The CDR3 covers 16 residues, taking in both the cysteine and the phenylalanine. CDR3 DNA only is kept here, 48 bases in frame from base 1. The germline V gene supplies CDR1 SGHRS and CDR2 YFSETQ. Trimming removed 4 bases from V and 1 base from J; the gene matches leave 6 bases unexplained. The chain links TRBV5-1 with TRBJ2-1; 9 middle bases align to TRBD2. The sample was whole blood. The origin of this receptor is an adult who was a healthcare worker with PCR-confirmed SARS-CoV-2 infection or an uninfected control (not recorded which). The DNA sequence follows: TGCGCCAGCAGCCCGCTAGCGGGAAGATCCTACAATGAGCAGTTCTTC. This gives the protein CASSPLAGRSYNEQFF.